This is a list of T cell receptor beta chains from one sample in a study of CD8 T cells in Susac syndrome. TCRdb re-derived calls from the immunoSEQ multiplex PCR reads in MiXCR, one entry per CDR3 protein. The profile shows 180,000 or so distinct CDR3 sequences, around 96% of them singletons. Sequencing used CD4+ T cells from PBMCs. These receptor sequences come from a human donor with multiple sclerosis. Each CDR3 is given with its conserved first and last residue.

TRBJ1-1 | TRBV7-3 | CASSLSPGMNTEAFF
TRBJ2-6 | TRBV5-6 | CASSLYLGIPNVLTF
TRBJ1-1 | TRBV7-3 | CASSSPGWPITEAFF
TRBJ1-2 | TRBV12-3/TRBV12-4 | CASSPTRGDGYTF
TRBJ2-1 | TRBV2 | CASIYREGNNEQFF
TRBJ2-5 | TRBV20-1 | CSARVELGQETQYF
TRBJ1-1 | TRBV3-1 | CASSQEGVRGKAFF
TRBJ1-1 | TRBV29-1 | CSVGQAIEAFF
TRBJ2-2 | TRBV30 | CAWSGPGELFF
TRBJ2-3 | TRBV7-2 | CASSPNSRDTQYF
TRBJ1-5 | TRBV20-1 | CSAPGRPNQPQHF
TRBJ1-1 | TRBV12-3/TRBV12-4 | CASSGSGRDEAFF
TRBJ2-1 | TRBV30 | CAWRGLAGNNEQFF
TRBJ2-3 | TRBV6-6 | CASSYSTSRIDTQYF
TRBJ1-1 | TRBV30 | CAWSASGTENTEAFF
TRBJ1-5 | TRBV7-9 | CASSALGQGANQPQHF
TRBJ2-6 | TRBV3-1 | CASSQVPQLSGANVLTF
TRBJ2-5 | TRBV7-2 | CASTTQRGQETQYF
TRBJ1-1 | TRBV20-1 | CSAPWGRVNTEAFF
TRBJ2-7 | TRBV29-1 | CSVGSPRGHEQYF
TRBJ2-3 | TRBV30 | CAWSPGVDTQYF
TRBJ2-2 | TRBV7-9 | CASSSSTGELFF
TRBJ1-2 | TRBV5-4 | CASSLGQGEYGYTF
TRBJ2-5 | TRBV20-1 | CSARAPGEETQYF